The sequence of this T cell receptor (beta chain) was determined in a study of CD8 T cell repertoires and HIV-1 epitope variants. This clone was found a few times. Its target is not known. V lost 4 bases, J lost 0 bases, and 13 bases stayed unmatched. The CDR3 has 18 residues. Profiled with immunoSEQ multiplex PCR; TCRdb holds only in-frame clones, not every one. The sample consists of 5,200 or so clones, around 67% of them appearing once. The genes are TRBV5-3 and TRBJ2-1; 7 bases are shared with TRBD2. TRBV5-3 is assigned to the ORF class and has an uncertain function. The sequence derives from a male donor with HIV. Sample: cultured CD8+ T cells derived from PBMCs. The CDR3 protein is CARSALPSGPSSYNEQFF. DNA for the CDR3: TGTGCCAGAAGCGCCCTACCTAGCGGCCCTAGCTCCTACAATGAGCAGTTCTTC.